These 5 T cell receptor beta chains share one sample of origin, sequenced in a study of T cells in Graves' hyperthyroidism and ophthalmopathy. TCR beta CDR3 regions were amplified from RNA. The HTBI set primed first-round TCR CDR3 RT-PCR. TCRdb independently ran MiXCR on the multiplex PCR reads; one entry per CDR3 protein. The repertoire has around 280,000 distinct CDR3 sequences, roughly 13% of them found once; the top ten carry roughly 7.9%. The specimen was blood. These receptors originate from a woman in her thirties or forties with Graves' hyperthyroidism.

This clonotype was detected many times. J is TRBJ1-4 and V is TRBV27, with D maybe TRBD1 (5 bases). The germline CDR1 and CDR2 sequences are MNHEY and SMNVEV (reference sequence). V was trimmed by 6 bases and J by 9 bases, leaving 17 bases between them. The CDR3 is 14 amino acids. The CDR3 sequence is CASRPKTGTKKLFF. CDR3 bases: TGTGCCAGCAGACCTAAAACCGGGACGAAAAAACTGTTTTTT. Based on the CDR3 plus reference TRBV27 and TRBJ1-4, the full variable domain is EAQVTQNPRYLITVTGKKLTVTCSQNMNHEYMSWYRQDPGLGLRQIYYSMNVEVTDKGDVPEGYKVSRKEKRNFPLILESPSPNQTSLYFCASRPKTGTKKLFFGSGTQLSVL.

Many counts were recorded for this clonotype. The chain has TRBV27 and TRBJ1-1; D remains ambiguous. The CDR3 has 15 amino acids. V was trimmed by 4 bases and J by 0 bases, leaving 12 bases between them. CDR1 is MNHEY and CDR2 is SMNVEV in the germline V gene (reference sequence). CDR3 protein: CASSSWTTVNTEAFF. CDR3 coding DNA: TGTGCCAGCAGTTCCTGGACGACGGTGAACACTGAAGCTTTCTTT.

In this sample, this clonotype turned up a few times. The V call is TRBV15, the J call TRBJ1-5; D remains unclear. This CDR3 spans 18 amino acids. Looked up from germline, CDR1 is LNHNV and CDR2 is YYDKDF (reference sequence). The V end lost 3 bases, the J end lost 2 bases, and 20 bases lay between the germline ends. The DNA for the CDR3 is TGTGCCACCAGCAGGGGATCTTTACCGGGTCAGCGCAATCAGCCCCAGCATTTT. Protein: CATSRGSLPGQRNQPQHF.

The chain is built from TRBV15 and TRBJ2-1; D is perhaps TRBD1 (5 bases). Germline loops: CDR1 LNHNV, CDR2 YYDKDF (reference sequence). The CDR3 is made up of 13 amino acids. V lost 2 bases and J lost 13, with 15 bases in between. As DNA, the CDR3 is TGTGCCACCAGCAGACCTAACAGGCAATTTCAGTTCTTC. It codes for CATSRPNRQFQFF.

In its sample, this clonotype was seen a few times. The chain has TRBV20-1 and TRBJ2-3, with TRBD2 matching over 10 bases. The CDR3 consists of 15 residues. Unmatched junction bases numbered 7, after V lost 3 bases and J lost 4 bases. Germline assignment: CDR1 DFQATT and CDR2 SNEGSKA (reference sequence). CDR3 sequence reads: CSASPTSGTSDTQYF. DNA for the CDR3: TGCAGTGCTAGCCCCACTAGCGGGACTTCAGATACGCAGTATTTT.